Below, 7 T cell receptor beta chains from the same sample are listed, as sequenced in a study of OX40 agonist ivuxolimab in advanced cancers. Method: immunoSEQ multiplex PCR; TCRdb's copy keeps in-frame clones and lacks some. The sample lists tens of thousands of clones, 84% seen once, with about 0.72% in the top ten. The sample was CD4+ or CD8+ T cells sorted from blood, taken in a trial of the OX40 agonist ivuxolimab. Receptors originate from an adult with an advanced solid tumor such as melanoma, head and neck, liver or kidney cancer.

The chain is built from TRBV18 and TRBJ2-7; 12 positions match TRBD2. This CDR3 is built from 15 residues. Trimming cost V 3 bases and J 3 bases; bases outside gene matches: 3. Germline CDR1 is KGHSH and CDR2 is LQKENI. The CDR3 coding sequence is TGTGCCAGCTCACCGACGACTAGCGGGAGCTACGAGCAGTACTTC. It codes for CASSPTTSGSYEQYF. Based on the CDR3 plus reference TRBV18 and TRBJ2-7, the full variable domain is NAGVMQNPRHLVRRRGQEARLRCSPMKGHSHVYWYRQLPEEGLKFMVYLQKENIIDESGMPKERFSAEFPKEGPSILRIQQVVRGDSAAYFCASSPTTSGSYEQYFGPGTRLTVT.

The CDR3 protein is CASSDRGEAFF. CDR3 DNA sequence: TGTGCCAGCAGTGATAGGGGGGAAGCTTTCTTT. The V and J genes are TRBV6-4 and TRBJ1-1; possible D gene TRBD1, 6 bases. V lost 3 bases and J 8 bases, leaving 7 bases between the germline ends. The CDR3 sequence is 11 residues long. The V gene's germline CDR1 is MRHNA and CDR2 SNTAGT.

This rearrangement joins TRBV7-2 to TRBJ2-5; D is perhaps TRBD1 (6 bases). Germline CDR1 is SGHTA and CDR2 is FQGNSA. Trimming took off 1 base at V and 5 bases at J, with 8 bases between the two ends. CDR3 length equals 13 residues. This chain's CDR3 is CASSLDRGETQYF. For the CDR3, the DNA is TGTGCCAGCAGCTTAGATAGGGGGGAGACCCAGTACTTC.

The chain combines TRBV7-6 with TRBJ1-1, with D uncertain. The germline V and J ends were trimmed by 0 bases and 1 base, with 3 bases remaining between them. Germline CDR1 and CDR2: SGHVS and FNYEAQ. This CDR3 contains 13 residues. DNA for the CDR3: TGTGCCAGCAGCTTAGCAGAGAACACTGAAGCTTTCTTT. It codes for CASSLAENTEAFF.

This clone was counted once. V usage is TRBV5-1 and J usage is TRBJ2-5; TRBD1 might be the D (5 bases). V was shortened by 0 bases and J by 2 bases, with 8 bases between the two germline ends. Germline V gene lookup returns CDR1 SGHRS and CDR2 YFSETQ. CDR3 length: 14 residues. CDR3 nucleotides: TGCGCCAGCAGCTTGGCAGGGAATCAAGAGACCCAGTACTTC. This sequence encodes CASSLAGNQETQYF.

CDR3 coding DNA: TGTGCCAGCAGTGGAGTCCGTATGACCGGGGAGCTGTTTTTT. This encodes CASSGVRMTGELFF. The chain uses TRBV6-1 and TRBJ2-2; D remains ambiguous. From germline, CDR1 is MNHNS and CDR2 SASEGT. Trimming shortened V by 4 bases and J by 5 bases, and 11 bases separated the two germline ends. The CDR3 is 14 amino acids.

V and J are TRBV30 and TRBJ1-1; D remains ambiguous. This CDR3 is 13 amino acids long. V lost 0 bases and J 7 bases, leaving 12 bases between the germline ends. CDR1 is GTSNPN, CDR2 SVGIG, per germline (reference sequence). The CDR3 DNA sequence: TGTGCCTGGAGTGTAAAAGTGATAATTGAAGCTTTCTTT. This gives the protein CAWSVKVIIEAFF. Looking up the rest from reference TRBV30 and TRBJ1-1 gives the full variable domain: SQTIHQWPATLVQPVGSPLSLECTVEGTSNPNLYWYRQAAGRGLQLLFYSVGIGQISSEVPQNLSASRPQDRQFILSSKKLLLSDSGFYLCAWSVKVIIEAFFGQGTRLTVV.